A single sample is the source of the 7 T cell receptor beta chains below, sequenced in a study of blood T cell repertoires in COVID-19. This table comes from immunoSEQ multiplex PCR, and its TCRdb copy is limited to in-frame clones, with some not included. Among 200,000 to 300,000 clones listed, around 89% were seen once. The material sequenced was PBMCs or T cells enriched from blood (not recorded which). The receptor set was obtained from a man aged 50 or older who had been exposed to COVID-19.

V gene TRBV24-1 combines with J gene TRBJ2-2, with D maybe TRBD1 (5 bases). The CDR3 sequence is 16 residues long. Germline assignment: CDR1 KGHDR and CDR2 SFDVKD. The germline V and J ends were trimmed by 5 bases and 2 bases, with 14 bases remaining between them. The CDR3 spells CATSGVGLVNTGELFF. The CDR3 bases are TGTGCCACCAGTGGGGTGGGGCTGGTCAACACCGGGGAGCTGTTTTTT.

A single count supports this clone. The chain has TRBV29-1 and TRBJ2-5, with 16 bases aligning to TRBD2. The germline V gene has CDR1 SQVTM and CDR2 ANQGSEA. Trimming cost V 7 bases and J 1 base; bases outside gene matches: 6. The CDR3 runs to 16 residues. CDR3 loop: CSAGTSGRGPQETQYF. In DNA form, the CDR3 reads TGCAGCGCCGGGACTAGCGGGAGGGGTCCCCAAGAGACCCAGTACTTC.

This clone was found once. The junction differs from germline at one of its ends, possibly a read error. The chain carries TRBV3-1 (or the pseudogene TRBV3-2) and TRBJ2-3, with 9 positions matching TRBD2. The CDR3 length is 14 residues. Germline values: CDR1 LGHDT, CDR2 YNNKEL (reference sequence). In DNA form, the CDR3 reads TGTGCCAGCAGCCAATTCCAGTCCAGCGGGGGGACCAATTTT. It codes for CASSQFQSSGGTNF.

V is TRBV7-9 and J is TRBJ1-2; 10 bases fit TRBD1. V was clipped by 5 bases and J by 5 bases; unmatched bases: 8. CDR1 is SEHNR, CDR2 FQNEAQ, per germline (reference sequence). The CDR3 sequence is 15 residues long. CDR3 loop: CASSPRTGGIYGYTF. CDR3 DNA: TGTGCCAGCAGCCCGAGGACAGGGGGGATATATGGCTACACCTTC.

The chain combines TRBV6-5 with TRBJ1-1; D possibly corresponds to TRBD1 (6 bases). Per the germline V gene, CDR1 is MNHEY and CDR2 is SVGAGI. The V gene lost 10 bases and the J gene lost 1 base, with 13 bases spanning the gap. CDR3 size: 13 residues. As DNA, the CDR3 is TGTGCCAACTCCGGACAGACGAACACTGAAGCTTTCTTT. This translates into CANSGQTNTEAFF.

The chain links TRBV28 to TRBJ2-3; no firm D call. The germline V gene has CDR1 MDHEN and CDR2 SYDVKM. The CDR3 contains 16 residues. The V gene lost 8 bases and the J gene lost 4 bases, with 22 bases spanning the gap. The CDR3 DNA reads as TGTGCCAGCCTCCCTAGTCCGGGTTTAACCCCAGATACGCAGTATTTT. Translating gives CASLPSPGLTPDTQYF.

The chain links TRBV21-1 to TRBJ1-4; the DNA was not used to check the table's D call, TRBD1. TRBV21-1 is shown as a pseudogene. The length of the CDR3 is 15 residues. The CDR3 loop reads CASGIRQGTNEKLFF. The CDR3 region has the DNA TGTGCCAGCGGAATAAGACAGGGCACTAATGAAAAACTGTTTTTT.